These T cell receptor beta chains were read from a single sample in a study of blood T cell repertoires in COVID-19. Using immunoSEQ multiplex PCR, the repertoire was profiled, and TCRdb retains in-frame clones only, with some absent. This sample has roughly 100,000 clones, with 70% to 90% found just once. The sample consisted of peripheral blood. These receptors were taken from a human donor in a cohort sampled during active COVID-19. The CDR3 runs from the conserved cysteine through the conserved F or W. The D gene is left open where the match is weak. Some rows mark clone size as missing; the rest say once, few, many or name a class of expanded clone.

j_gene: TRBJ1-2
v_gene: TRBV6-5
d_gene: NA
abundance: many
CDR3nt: TGTGCCAGCTTCAGGGCTAACTATGGCTACACCTTC
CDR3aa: CASFRANYGYTF

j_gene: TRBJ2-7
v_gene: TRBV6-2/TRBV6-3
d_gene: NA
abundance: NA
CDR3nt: TGTGCCAGCAGTTACAAAGTCAGTCGTCCGTACGAGCAGTACTTC
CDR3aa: CASSYKVSRPYEQYF

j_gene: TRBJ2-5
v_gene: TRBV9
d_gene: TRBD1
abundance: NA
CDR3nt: TGTGCCAGCAGTGCTCGGACAGGTGGGGCCCAAGAGACCCAGTACTTC
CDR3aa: CASSARTGGAQETQYF

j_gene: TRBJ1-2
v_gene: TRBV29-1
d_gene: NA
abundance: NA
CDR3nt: TGCAGCACCCTAGGGGGGGGTCCTGGCTACACCTTC
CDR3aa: CSTLGGGPGYTF

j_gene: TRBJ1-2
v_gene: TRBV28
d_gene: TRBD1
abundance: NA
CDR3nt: TGTGCCAGCAGTATCCCACAGGGGTGGGATGGCTACACCTTC
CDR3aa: CASSIPQGWDGYTF

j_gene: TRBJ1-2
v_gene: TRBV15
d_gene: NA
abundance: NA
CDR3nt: TGTGCCACCAGCAGAGATCGGGGGAGTTCGAACTATGGCTACACCTTC
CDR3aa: CATSRDRGSSNYGYTF

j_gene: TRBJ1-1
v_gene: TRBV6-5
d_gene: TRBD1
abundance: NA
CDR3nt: TGTGCCAGCAGAAGACAGGGATGGAGGAACACTGAAGCTTTCTTT
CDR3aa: CASRRQGWRNTEAFF

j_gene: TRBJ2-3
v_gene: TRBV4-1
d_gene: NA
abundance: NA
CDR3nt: TGCGCCAGCAGCCAACAGACTTACCTCAGCACAGATACGCAGTATTTT
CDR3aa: CASSQQTYLSTDTQYF

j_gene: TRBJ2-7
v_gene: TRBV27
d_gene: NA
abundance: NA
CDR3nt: TGTGCCAGCAGTTTAGAGAGGGATGGCTACGAGCAGTACTTC
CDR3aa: CASSLERDGYEQYF

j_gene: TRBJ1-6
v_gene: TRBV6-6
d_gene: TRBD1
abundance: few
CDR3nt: TGTGCCAGCGGGTTCGCAGGGGGCGCGGATAATTCACCCCTCCACTTT
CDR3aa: CASGFAGGADNSPLHF

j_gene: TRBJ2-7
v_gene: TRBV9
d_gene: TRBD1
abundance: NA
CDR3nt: TGTGCCAGCAGCGCCGGACAGGGAGGCTACGAGCAGTACTTC
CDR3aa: CASSAGQGGYEQYF

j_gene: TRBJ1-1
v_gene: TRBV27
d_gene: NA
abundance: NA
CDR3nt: TGTGCCAGCAGTTTGTTTCGAGGAACTGAAGCTTTCTTT
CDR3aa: CASSLFRGTEAFF

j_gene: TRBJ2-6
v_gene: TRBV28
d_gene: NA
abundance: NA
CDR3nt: TGTGCCAGTCGAGCGGGACAGGACCTATCTGGGGCCAACGTCCTGACTTTC
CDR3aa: CASRAGQDLSGANVLTF

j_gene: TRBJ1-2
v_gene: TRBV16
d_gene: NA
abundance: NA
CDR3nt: TGTGCCAGCAGCCCCCGACAGGACGGTAGCTATGGCTACACCTTC
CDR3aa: CASSPRQDGSYGYTF

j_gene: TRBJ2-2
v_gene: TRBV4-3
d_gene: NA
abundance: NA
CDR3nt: TGCGCCAGCAGCCAAGAGCAGGGTTACACCGGGGAGCTGTTTTTT
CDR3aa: CASSQEQGYTGELFF

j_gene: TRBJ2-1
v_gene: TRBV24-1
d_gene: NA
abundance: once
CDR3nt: TGTGCCACCAGTGATTTGGCAGGAAGCTCCTACAATGAGCAGTTCTTC
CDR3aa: CATSDLAGSSYNEQFF

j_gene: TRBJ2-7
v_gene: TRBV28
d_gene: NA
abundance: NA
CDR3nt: TGTGCCAGCAGCCCCGACAGTGCTCGAGGCTACGAGCAGTACTTC
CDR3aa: CASSPDSARGYEQYF

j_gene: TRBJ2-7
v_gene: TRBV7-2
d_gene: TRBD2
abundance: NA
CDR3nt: TGTGCCAGCAGCTCAGTAGGAGTTGGGCGGGGGGTCTACGAGCAGTACTTC
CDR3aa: CASSSVGVGRGVYEQYF

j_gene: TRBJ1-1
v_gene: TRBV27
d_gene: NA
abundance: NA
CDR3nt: TGTGCCAGCAGTTTATCTATTAAGAACACTGAAGCTTTCTTT
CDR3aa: CASSLSIKNTEAFF

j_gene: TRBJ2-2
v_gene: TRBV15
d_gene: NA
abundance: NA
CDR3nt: TGTGCCACCAGCAGAGACAGGGGCACCGGGGAGCTGTTTTTT
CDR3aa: CATSRDRGTGELFF

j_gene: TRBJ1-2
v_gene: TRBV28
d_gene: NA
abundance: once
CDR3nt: TGTGCCAGCAGTTTACGACCGGAGTATCGCTACACCTTC
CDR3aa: CASSLRPEYRYTF

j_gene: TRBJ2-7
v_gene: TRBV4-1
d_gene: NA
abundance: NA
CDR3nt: TGCGCCAGCAGCCAAGCCCCCTTGGGGGCCGAGCAGTACTTC
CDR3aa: CASSQAPLGAEQYF

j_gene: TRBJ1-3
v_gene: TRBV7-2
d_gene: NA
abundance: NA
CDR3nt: TGTGCCAGCAGCTTAGGAGCGGGAGGCACCATATATTTT
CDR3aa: CASSLGAGGTIYF

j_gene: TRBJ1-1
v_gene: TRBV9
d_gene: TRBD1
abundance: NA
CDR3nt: TGTGCCAGCAGCGTAGAGCCAGACAGGGGGCTAGAAGCTTTCTTT
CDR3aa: CASSVEPDRGLEAFF

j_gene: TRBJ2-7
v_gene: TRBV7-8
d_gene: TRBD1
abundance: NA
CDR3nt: TGTGCCAGCAGCTTAGGGCAGGGGGTGGGGGAGCAGTACTTC
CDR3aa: CASSLGQGVGEQYF

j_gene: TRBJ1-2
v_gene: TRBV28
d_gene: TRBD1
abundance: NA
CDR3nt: TGTGCCAGCAGCCAGGGGGCGGGTAACTATGGCTACACCTTC
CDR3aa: CASSQGAGNYGYTF

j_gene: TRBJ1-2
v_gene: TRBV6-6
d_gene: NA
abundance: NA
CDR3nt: TGTGCCAGCAGTTACCGACCAGGGCCCAATAACTATGGCTACACCTTC
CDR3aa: CASSYRPGPNNYGYTF

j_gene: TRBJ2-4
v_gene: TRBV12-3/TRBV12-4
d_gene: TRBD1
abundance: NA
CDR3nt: TGTGCCAGCAGTTGGGACAGGGGGCTGGTTCAGTACTTC
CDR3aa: CASSWDRGLVQYF

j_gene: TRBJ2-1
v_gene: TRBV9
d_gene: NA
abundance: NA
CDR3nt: TGTGCCAGCAGCCGGGACATAGACAATGAGCAGTTCTTC
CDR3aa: CASSRDIDNEQFF

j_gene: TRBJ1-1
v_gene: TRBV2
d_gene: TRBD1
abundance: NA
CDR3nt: TGTGCCAGCGACAGGGAGACTGAAGCTTTCTTT
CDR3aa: CASDRETEAFF

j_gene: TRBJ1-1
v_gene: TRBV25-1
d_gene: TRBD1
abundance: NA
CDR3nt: TGTGCCAGCAGGCAGGGGGCACGGACTGAAGCTTTCTTT
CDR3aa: CASRQGARTEAFF

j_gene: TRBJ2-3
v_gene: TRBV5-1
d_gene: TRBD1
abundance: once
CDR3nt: TGCGCCAGCAGCTGGGACAGTGCTAGCACAGATACGCAGTATTTT
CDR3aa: CASSWDSASTDTQYF

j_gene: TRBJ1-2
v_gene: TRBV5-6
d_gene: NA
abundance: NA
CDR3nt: TGTGCCAGCAGCTTGAGTGGCAGGTATAACTATGGCTACACCTTC
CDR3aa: CASSLSGRYNYGYTF

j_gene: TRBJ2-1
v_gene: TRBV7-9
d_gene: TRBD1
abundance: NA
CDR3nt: TGTGCCAGCAGCCCCCCGTTCCGGGACAGGTCCTACAATGAGCAGTTCTTC
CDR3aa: CASSPPFRDRSYNEQFF

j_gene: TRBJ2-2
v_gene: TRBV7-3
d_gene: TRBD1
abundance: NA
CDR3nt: TGTGCCAGCAGCTCACAGGGGAGGAACACCGGGGAGCTGTTTTTT
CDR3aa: CASSSQGRNTGELFF

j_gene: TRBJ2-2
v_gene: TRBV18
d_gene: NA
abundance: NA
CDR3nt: TGTGCCAGCTCACCACTGGACTCCAACACCGGGGAGCTGTTTTTT
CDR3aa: CASSPLDSNTGELFF

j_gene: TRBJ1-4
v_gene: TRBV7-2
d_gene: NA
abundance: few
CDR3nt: TGTGCCAGCAGCATCCGAAGTCTAAATGAAAAACTGTTTTTT
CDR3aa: CASSIRSLNEKLFF

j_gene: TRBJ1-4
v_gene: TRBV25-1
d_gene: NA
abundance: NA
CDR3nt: TGTGCCAGCAGTGATACCCCCCGGCAGGGAGAAAAACTGTTTTTT
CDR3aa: CASSDTPRQGEKLFF

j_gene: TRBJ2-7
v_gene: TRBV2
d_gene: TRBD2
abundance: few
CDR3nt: TGTGCCAGCAGCCTAGCGGCTTACGAGCAGTACTTC
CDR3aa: CASSLAAYEQYF

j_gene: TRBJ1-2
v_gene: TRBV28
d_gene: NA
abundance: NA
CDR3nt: TGTGCCAGCGAGGGCTATGGCTACACCTTC
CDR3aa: CASEGYGYTF

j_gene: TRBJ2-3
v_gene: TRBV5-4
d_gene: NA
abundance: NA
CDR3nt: TGTGCCAGCAGCTTTTCCGCAGATACGCAGTATTTT
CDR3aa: CASSFSADTQYF

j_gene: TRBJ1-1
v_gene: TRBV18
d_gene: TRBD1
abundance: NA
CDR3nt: TGTGCCAGCTCACCTCTGGACAGGGTGGACACTGAAGCTTTCTTT
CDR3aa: CASSPLDRVDTEAFF

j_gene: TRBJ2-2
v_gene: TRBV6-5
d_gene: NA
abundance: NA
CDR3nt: TGTGCCAGTGAAGCCCCGGCAGGGGACACCGGGGAGCTGTTTTTT
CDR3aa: CASEAPAGDTGELFF

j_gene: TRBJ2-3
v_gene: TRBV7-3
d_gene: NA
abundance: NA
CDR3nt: TGTGCCAGCAGCGTAGGACTACCCACAGATACGCAGTATTTT
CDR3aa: CASSVGLPTDTQYF

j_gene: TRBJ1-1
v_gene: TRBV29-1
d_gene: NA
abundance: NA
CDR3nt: TGCAGCGCCGCCAAAACGGACACTGAAGCTTTCTTT
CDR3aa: CSAAKTDTEAFF